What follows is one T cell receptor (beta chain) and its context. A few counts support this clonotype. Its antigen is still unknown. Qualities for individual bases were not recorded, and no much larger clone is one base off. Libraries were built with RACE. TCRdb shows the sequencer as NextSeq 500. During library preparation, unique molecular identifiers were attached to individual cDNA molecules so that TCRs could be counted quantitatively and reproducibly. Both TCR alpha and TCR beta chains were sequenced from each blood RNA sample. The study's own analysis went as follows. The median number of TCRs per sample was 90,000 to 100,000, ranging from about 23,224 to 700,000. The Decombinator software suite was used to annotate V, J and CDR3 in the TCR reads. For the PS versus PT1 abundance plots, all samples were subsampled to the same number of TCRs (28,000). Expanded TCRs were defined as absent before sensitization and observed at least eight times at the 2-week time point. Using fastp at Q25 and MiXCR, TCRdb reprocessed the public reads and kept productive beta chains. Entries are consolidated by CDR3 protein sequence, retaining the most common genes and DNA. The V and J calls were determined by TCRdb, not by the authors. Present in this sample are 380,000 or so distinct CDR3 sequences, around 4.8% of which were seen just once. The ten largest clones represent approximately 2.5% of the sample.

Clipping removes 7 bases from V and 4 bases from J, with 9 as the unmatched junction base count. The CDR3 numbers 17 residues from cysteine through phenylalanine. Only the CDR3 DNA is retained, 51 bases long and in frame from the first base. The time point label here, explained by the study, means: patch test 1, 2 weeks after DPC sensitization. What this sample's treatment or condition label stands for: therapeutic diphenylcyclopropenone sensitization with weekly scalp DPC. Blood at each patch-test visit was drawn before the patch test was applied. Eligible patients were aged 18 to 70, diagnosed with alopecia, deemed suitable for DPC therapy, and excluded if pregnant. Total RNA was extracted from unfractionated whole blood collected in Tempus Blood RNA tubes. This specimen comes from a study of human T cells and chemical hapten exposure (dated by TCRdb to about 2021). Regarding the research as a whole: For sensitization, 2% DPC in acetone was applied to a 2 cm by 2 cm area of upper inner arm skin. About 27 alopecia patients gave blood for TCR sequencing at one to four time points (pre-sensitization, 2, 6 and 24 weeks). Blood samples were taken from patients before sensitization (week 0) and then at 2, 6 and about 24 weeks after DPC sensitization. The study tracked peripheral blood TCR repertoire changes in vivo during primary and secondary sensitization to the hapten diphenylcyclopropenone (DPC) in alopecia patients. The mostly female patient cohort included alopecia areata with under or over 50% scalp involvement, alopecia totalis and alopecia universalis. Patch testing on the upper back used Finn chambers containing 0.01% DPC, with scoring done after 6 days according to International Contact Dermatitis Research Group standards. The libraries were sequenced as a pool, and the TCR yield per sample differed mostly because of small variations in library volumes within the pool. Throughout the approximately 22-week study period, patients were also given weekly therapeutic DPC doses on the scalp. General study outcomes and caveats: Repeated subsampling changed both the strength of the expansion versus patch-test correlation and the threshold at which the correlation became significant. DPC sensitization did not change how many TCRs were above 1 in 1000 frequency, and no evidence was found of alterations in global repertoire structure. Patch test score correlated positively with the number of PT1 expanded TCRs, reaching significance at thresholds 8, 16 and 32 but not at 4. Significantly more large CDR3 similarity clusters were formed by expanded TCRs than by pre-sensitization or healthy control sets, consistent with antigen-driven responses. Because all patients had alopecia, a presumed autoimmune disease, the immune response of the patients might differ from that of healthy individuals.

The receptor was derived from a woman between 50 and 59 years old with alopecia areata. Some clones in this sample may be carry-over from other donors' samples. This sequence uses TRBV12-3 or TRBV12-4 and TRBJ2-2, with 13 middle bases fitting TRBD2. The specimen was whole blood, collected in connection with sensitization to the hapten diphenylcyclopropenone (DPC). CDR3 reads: CASTIGLAGDPTGELFF. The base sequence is TGTGCCAGCACCATCGGACTAGCGGGAGACCCCACCGGGGAGCTGTTTTTT.